This T cell receptor beta chain derives from a study of cytomegalovirus exposure and HLA in healthy donors (TCRdb year 2017). General notes on the study: An earlier analysis of fewer than 750 of the donors reported approximately 300 Gb of sequence data and about 120 million unique TCR beta sequences obtained from 180 million or so T cells. All discovery cohort repertoires had been generated using a single sequencing platform. Genome-wide SNP genotypes for about 65% of the 666 donors were used in a later genetic analysis, which treated that subset as a discovery cohort. An early release that covered 640 HLA-typed donors contained around 330 gigabases of sequencing data and about 93 million unique TCR sequences. Among the roughly 380 genotyped donors, about 85% belonged to the genetic ancestry cluster associated with self-reported Caucasian donors. A later analysis re-examined previously published TCR beta repertoires from more than 600 donors and added high-resolution HLA genotyping to investigate patterns of TCR occurrence. Because of strong linkage in the cohort, five DR-DQ haplotypes were treated as single units for association and clustering. Along with the roughly 670-subject first cohort, a separate validation cohort of roughly 110 different subjects was used. The study aimed to test whether cataloging public T cell receptors could reveal signatures of past pathogen exposure. Donor age, sex, ethnicity and CMV serostatus were compiled alongside the repertoire data. Across 398 genotyped donors of the cohort, an average of 235,054 unique TCR beta nucleotide sequences per donor were sequenced, and around 19% of those sequences were non-productive. Using immunosequencing, the study profiled T cell repertoires from 666 subjects and related those repertoires to cytomegalovirus serostatus. Both class I and class II loci were covered by HLA typing, at four-digit resolution. Typing coverage differed by locus: A, B, C, DRB1 and DQB1 were typed in roughly 629-630 donors, DQA1 in approximately 520, DPA1 in 600 to 610, and DPB1 in approximately 450. The study combined high-throughput TCR immunosequencing, statistical association of individual TCRs with disease status, and machine learning to predict cytomegalovirus infection status. To decide whether each TCR beta V gene segment behaved as functional or pseudogenic, an earlier analysis of fewer than 750 of the donors relied on high-throughput TCR beta sequencing. In the later analysis, no new phenotypic data were used to find candidate immune exposures; instead, reliance was placed on TCR beta sequences and their occurrence across donors.

Study-wide findings and limitations: In a later analysis, the rate of TCR association differed among HLA loci, with DRB1 alleles having the most associated TCRs and HLA-C alleles having the fewest. The study listed 164 TCR beta chains as associated with cytomegalovirus. In a later analysis, several top co-occurrence clusters were reported to appear linked to parvovirus B19, influenza, CMV and Epstein-Barr virus. At a false discovery rate of 0.05, a later analysis linked around 17,000 TCR beta sequences to specific HLA alleles. In a later analysis, HLA-associated TCR beta chains were found to be more clonally expanded and to have lower generation probabilities than equally common non-associated chains. Strong co-occurrence of HLA alleles, especially DR and DQ, made assigning TCR associations to individual alleles difficult. For the cohort, immune exposure information was limited to CMV serostatus. It was suggested by the authors that the approach could potentially be generalized to other disease states and immunological phenotypes. In an earlier analysis of some 540 of the donors, most TCR beta V segments appeared in productive rearrangements about 87% or about 30% of the time, broadly matching IMGT annotations. A further reported finding was that TCR beta sequences accurately predicted the HLA-A and HLA-B alleles for most subjects in the first cohort. Because counts were too low, seventeen rarely observed V segments, including chromosome 9 orphons, were excluded from the earlier analysis of some 590 of the donors. V-gene and J-gene trimming of TCR beta chains was associated with a missense DCLRE1C variant in a later genetic analysis, and the association was replicated in an independent cohort. Because the 87-base-pair reads could not distinguish some IMGT-functional V segments, including TRBV6-2 and TRBV6-3, those segments were excluded. Linkage disequilibrium might explain the correlated functional status among segregating V segments, but an unknown experimental factor could not be excluded. In both the original and validation cohorts, the classifier was reported to diagnose cytomegalovirus status with high specificity and sensitivity. This cohort had only TCR beta chains sequenced, and the lack of alpha or paired-chain data limited which features could be detected. Most TCR sequences were observed very rarely across donors, whereas some public TCRs were present in many individuals. In vitro tests confirmed that a few of the cytomegalovirus-associated TCR beta chains recognize cytomegalovirus antigens. Sequencing depth was assumed to be roughly uniform across donors in the presence/absence analyses, though that assumption may not hold. A cluster of highly shared sequence variants was judged likely to represent a technical artifact of the sequencing pipeline. A later genetic analysis reported fewer N-insertions in productive TCRs among donors in an Asian-associated ancestry cluster than the 666-donor mean. HLA typing was unavailable for some donors at each locus, so association tests used only the typed subset. According to a later analysis, most CMV-associated TCR beta chains appeared to be HLA-restricted, and the HLA associations seemed to be driven largely by CMV exposure.

The cohort consisted of hundreds of healthy bone marrow donors. At the time of sampling, every cohort member was nominally healthy, though immune exposures that went unrecorded were likely present. The donor tested CMV seronegative, placing the donor among the 352 seronegative members of the cohort. A peripheral blood sample was provided by each donor, and peripheral blood mononuclear cells were used for TCR beta sequencing. The Qiagen DNeasy Blood Extraction Kit was used to extract genomic DNA from the blood cell samples. Libraries were prepared through the immunoSEQ multiplex PCR assay. For the multiplex PCR, a mixture combining 60 forward primers for TCR Vbeta segments and 13 reverse primers for TCR Jbeta segments was used. The CDR3 region of rearranged TCR beta genes was amplified from genomic DNA with a multiplex PCR assay. The Illumina HiSeq System was used to sequence the amplified TCR beta libraries as 87-base-pair reads. Per the source publication's procedure: Across the 670 or so repertoires, a later analysis counted tens of millions of unique TCR beta chains, 8.5 million to 12 million of which were shared by at least two donors. A nearest-neighbor algorithm error-corrected the raw reads and collapsed the reads into unique sequences, merging closely related sequences to remove PCR and sequencing errors. Alignment of CDR3 sequences to IMGT reference sequences was used to assign V, D and J gene segments. Each retained sequence needed at least a six-nucleotide match to both a V gene segment and a J gene segment. A rearrangement counted as productive if the CDR3 had no stop codons and remained in frame with V and J, and every other rearrangement counted as non-productive. CDR3 was defined according to IMGT convention as the region running from the second conserved V-encoded cysteine to the conserved J-encoded phenylalanine. The earlier analysis of 500 to 650 of the donors excluded any sequence lacking an unambiguous match to a single V gene segment. In an earlier analysis of 587 of the donors, V segments were called functional above 56.7% productive rearrangements and were called segregating when the between-donor standard deviation exceeded 5%. A statistical classification framework was built to diagnose cytomegalovirus status from the catalog of TCR beta chain sequences. A later analysis assigned V and J genes by comparing TCR nucleotide sequences with IMGT/GENE-DB human TR gene sequences. In a later analysis, CDR3 sequences and most-parsimonious VDJ recombination scenarios were assigned using the TCRdist pipeline. In a later analysis, each TCR beta chain was defined by its CDR3 amino acid sequence together with its V-gene family, and reads without a unique V-gene family were excluded. A later analysis removed 550 to 700 highly shared, low-generation-probability nucleotide sequences to deal with suspected cross-contamination and a sequencing artifact. In a later analysis, a clonal expansion index for each public chain was calculated from normalized within-repertoire ranks of inferred template counts. A later analysis computed generation probabilities with a VDJ recombination model fitted to out-of-frame rearrangements, and checked the results against IGoR. Hypergeometric tests were used in a later analysis to score TCR-TCR, TCR-HLA and TCR-CMV co-occurrence, with a repertoire-size bias correction applied to the TCR pairs. A later analysis estimated false discovery rates by permuting HLA or CMV assignments 20 times. A later analysis grouped co-occurring TCRs with DBSCAN, adding TCRdist sequence similarity when clustering within HLA-allele-positive subsets. For co-occurrence clustering, repertoires with fewer than 30,000 or more than 120,000 public chains were excluded, along with 4 to 6 repertoires with anomalous nucleotide sharing. The table comes from immuneACCESS by way of TCRdb, which keeps in-frame sequences with V and J called. Part of the clones is missing from these tables; in studies checked, under half for an unresolved V gene and the rest for unknown reasons. D and trimming come from the DNA, and the V and J calls and clone size come from that table. A total of roughly 140,000 clones appear in this sample, 65% to 85% of them only once. The biggest ten clones account for 2% to 3% of the sample.

V loses 6 bases, J loses 0 bases, and the germline ends lie 12 bases apart. The CDR3 covers 15 residues, taking in both the cysteine and the phenylalanine. Only the CDR3 region is kept as DNA, spanning 45 bases read in frame from base 1. CDR1 and CDR2 (SGHTA, FQGNSA) derive from the germline V gene. Concerning this clone: The antigen this receptor binds is unknown. Base qualities are missing; no much larger clone stands one base away.

The rearrangement combines TRBV7-2 with TRBJ1-5, with the D gene too uncertain to name. The TCR originated in a male donor in good health and CMV-seronegative. The material sequenced was PBMCs. The CDR3 reads CASSFDNVSNQPQHF. Here is the DNA: TGTGCCAGCAGTTTCGACAATGTTAGCAATCAGCCCCAGCATTTT.